The next 14 T cell receptor beta chains were all read from a single sample in a study of cytomegalovirus exposure and HLA in healthy donors. Primers: 60 Vbeta forward and 13 Jbeta reverse. Method: immunoSEQ multiplex PCR; TCRdb's copy keeps in-frame clones and lacks some. The sample has 110,000 to 150,000 clones, 82% seen once. Sequencing was done on a sample of PBMCs. These receptors were obtained from a woman aged 60 to 75 in good health and CMV-seropositive.

This clone was seen a single time. The chain combines TRBV9 with TRBJ2-1, with 9 nucleotides matching TRBD2. V lost 0 bases and J lost 9; bases outside the gene matches: 7. Germline loops: CDR1 SGDLS, CDR2 YYNGEE. The CDR3 totals 15 residues. DNA for the CDR3: TGTGCCAGCAGCGTAGGGCTAGCGGGATATGTTGAGCAGTTCTTC. It specifies CASSVGLAGYVEQFF.

This chain links TRBV6-5 with TRBJ2-2; D unclear. Per germline, CDR1 MNHEY and CDR2 SVGAGI. The CDR3 has 13 residues. V lost 2 bases to trimming and J lost 5 bases, with 6 bases between them. The CDR3 loop is CASSYRFTGELFF. The CDR3 nucleotides read TGTGCCAGCAGTTACCGGTTTACCGGGGAGCTGTTTTTT.

This chain links TRBV28 with TRBJ2-3, with 9 bases aligning to TRBD2. CDR1 is MDHEN, CDR2 SYDVKM, per germline. The CDR3 totals 16 residues. Unmatched junction bases numbered 7, after V lost 6 bases and J lost 0 bases. CDR3 nucleotide sequence: TGTGCCAGCAGGGGTTCTAGCGGGACTAGCACAGATACGCAGTATTTT. As protein: CASRGSSGTSTDTQYF.

This clone was found once. This sequence joins TRBV4-1 and TRBJ2-7; 8 bases align to TRBD2. Losses at the gene ends were 0 bases for V and 7 bases for J; bases not matched to a gene: 11. This CDR3 contains 16 residues. In germline, CDR1 is MGHRA, CDR2 YSYEKL. CDR3 in amino acids: CASSQEGREAEGEQYF. CDR3 DNA sequence: TGCGCCAGCAGCCAAGAGGGGCGGGAGGCGGAGGGGGAGCAGTACTTC.

The chain combines TRBV6-1 with TRBJ2-2; no clear D. CDR3 size: 12 residues. CDR1 and CDR2 (germline): MNHNS, SASEGT. Trimming left V 7 bases short and J 1 base short, with 4 bases between. In nucleotides, the CDR3 is TGTGCCAGCACAGTGAACACCGGGGAGCTGTTTTTT. This translates into CASTVNTGELFF.

CDR3 sequence reads: CASSLGQPNTEAFF. The DNA for the CDR3 is TGTGCCAGTAGTTTGGGACAGCCGAACACTGAAGCTTTCTTT. The V gene is TRBV19, the J gene TRBJ1-1, with TRBD1 matching 7 bases. With 5 bases clipped from V and 1 base from J, the junction kept 4 bases outside the gene matches. Germline CDR1 reads LNHDA; CDR2 reads SQIVND (reference sequence). The CDR3 spans 14 residues.

The J gene is TRBJ2-3, the V gene TRBV10-3; tentative D call: TRBD1 (5 bases). CDR3 length equals 13 residues. The germline V and J ends were trimmed by 6 bases and 2 bases, with 9 bases remaining between them. The germline V gene encodes CDR1 ENHRY and CDR2 SYGVKD. The CDR3 spells CAIRGRFTDTQYF. Here the CDR3 DNA reads TGTGCCATCAGGGGGCGGTTCACAGATACGCAGTATTTT.

This chain uses TRBV7-8 with TRBJ2-1, with 12 positions matching TRBD2. Germline lookup yields CDR1 SGHVS and CDR2 FQNEAQ. V trimming: 3 bases; J trimming: 1 base; junction bases outside the gene matches: 4. This CDR3 is built from 17 residues. CDR3 sequence (DNA): TGTGCCAGCAGCTTCCTAGCGGGAGGGTGGTCCTACAATGAGCAGTTCTTC. Its protein is CASSFLAGGWSYNEQFF.

The rearrangement joins TRBV6-5 to TRBJ1-1; 7 bases match TRBD1. CDR1 and CDR2 (germline): MNHEY, SVGAGI. V shed 7 bases, J shed 1 base, and the junction held 3 bases outside the gene matches. There are 13 residues in the CDR3. The CDR3 loop reads CASTPGGNTEAFF. CDR3 DNA: TGTGCCAGCACTCCAGGGGGGAACACTGAAGCTTTCTTT.

The CDR3 nucleotides are TGTGCCAGCAGTTGGACAGAGTCCTACGAGCAGTACTTC. This codes for CASSWTESYEQYF. The chain employs TRBV27 and TRBJ2-7; D perhaps matches TRBD1 (6 bases). The CDR3 covers 13 residues. Germline-derived CDR1 and CDR2 are MNHEY and SMNVEV (reference sequence). V lost 4 bases to trimming and J lost 1 base, with 8 bases between them.

Only one count was recorded for this clone. The chain recombines TRBV7-2 with TRBJ2-1, with 7 bases identical to TRBD1. From germline, CDR1 is SGHTA and CDR2 FQGNSA. The V and J ends lost 5 bases and 2 bases, in that order; junction bases with no gene match: 6. The CDR3 has 15 residues. The CDR3 sequence: CASSPDRDPYNEQFF. For the CDR3, the DNA is TGTGCCAGCAGCCCCGACAGGGACCCCTACAATGAGCAGTTCTTC.

This clone was seen once. J is TRBJ2-7 and V is TRBV5-1; TRBD2 matches at 15 bases. Looked up from germline, CDR1 is SGHRS and CDR2 is YFSETQ. The CDR3 extends over 16 amino acids. Losses at the gene ends were 0 bases for V and 3 bases for J; bases not matched to a gene: 1. The CDR3 region is CASSLGGLAGGYEQYF. The CDR3, as DNA: TGCGCCAGCAGCTTGGGGGGACTAGCGGGGGGCTACGAGCAGTACTTC.

This clone has more than one count but fewer than ten. The chain links TRBV5-5 to TRBJ2-1; D possibly corresponds to TRBD2 (5 bases). Trimming removed 6 bases from V and 0 bases from J, with 13 bases in between. This CDR3 is 15 amino acids long. Germline assignment: CDR1 SGHKS and CDR2 YYEKEE (reference sequence). CDR3 sequence reads: CASNVFGDSYNEQFF. CDR3 bases: TGTGCCAGCAACGTTTTCGGGGACTCCTACAATGAGCAGTTCTTC.

This clone has more than one count but fewer than ten. The chain is built from TRBV7-9 and TRBJ2-7, with D unclear. The germline CDR1 and CDR2 sequences are SEHNR and FQNEAQ (reference sequence). The CDR3 contains 12 residues. Trimming removed 3 bases from V and 5 bases from J, with 8 bases in between. The CDR3 DNA is TGTGCCAGCAGCTTTGCTAGTAACGAGCAGTACTTC. This translates into CASSFASNEQYF.